This TCR beta chain came from a study of cytomegalovirus exposure and HLA in healthy donors. The germline V gene has CDR1 WNHNN and CDR2 SYGVQD (reference sequence). CDR3 length: 13 amino acids. V was cut by 8 bases and J by 2 bases, with 10 bases left in between. The PCR ran on 60 Vbeta and 13 Jbeta primers. Method: immunoSEQ multiplex PCR; TCRdb's copy keeps in-frame clones and lacks some. The repertoire includes roughly 100,000 clones, roughly a tenth of them detected once, and 5.5% to 7.5% sits in the top ten. V is TRBV10-1 and J is TRBJ2-4; perhaps TRBD2 as D (5 bases). The sequenced material came from PBMCs. This sequence was found in a man in his forties in good health and CMV-seropositive. The CDR3 bases are TGCGCCAGCGGTGCCGGGACCAAAAACATTCAGTACTTC. Translated: CASGAGTKNIQYF.